This is a list of T cell receptor beta chains from one sample in a study of neoadjuvant anti-PD-1 for oral cavity cancer. Only in-frame clones appear in the TCRdb table, and some are missing; sequencing was by immunoSEQ multiplex PCR. Counted here are about 61,000 clones, around 85% occurring once; the ten biggest clones make up 2.5% to 3%. This material consisted of PBMCs, taken before nivolumab (anti-PD-1) treatment. Receptors were obtained from a person between 35 and 79 years old with oral cavity squamous cell carcinoma. Each CDR3 is given with its conserved first and last residue. A D gene is named only where the DNA matches it firmly. The size field is filled for only some rows; it gives once, few, many or a size class.

cdr3_aa: CASSLYGGGYNSPLHF
cdr3_nt: TGTGCCAGCAGCTTGTACGGGGGCGGCTATAATTCACCCCTCCACTTT
v_call: TRBV7-9
clone_size: NA
j_call: TRBJ1-6
d_call: NA

cdr3_aa: CASTPRRSGANVLTF
cdr3_nt: TGTGCCAGCACCCCCCGGCGCTCTGGGGCCAACGTCCTGACTTTC
v_call: TRBV7-3
clone_size: NA
j_call: TRBJ2-6
d_call: NA

cdr3_aa: CASSRRGAADGYTF
cdr3_nt: TGCGCCAGCAGTCGGAGAGGGGCGGCCGATGGCTACACCTTC
v_call: TRBV23-1
clone_size: NA
j_call: TRBJ1-2
d_call: NA

cdr3_aa: CASSQGRGNPFYGYTF
cdr3_nt: TGTGCCAGCAGCCAAGGACGGGGAAACCCCTTCTATGGCTACACCTTC
v_call: TRBV14
clone_size: NA
j_call: TRBJ1-2
d_call: NA

cdr3_aa: CASSRPGPLNYGYTF
cdr3_nt: TGTGCCAGCAGCCGCCCGGGCCCGCTTAACTATGGCTACACCTTC
v_call: TRBV6-5
clone_size: NA
j_call: TRBJ1-2
d_call: NA

cdr3_aa: CASRGQGMNTEAFF
cdr3_nt: TGTGCCAGCAGGGGACAGGGGATGAACACTGAAGCTTTCTTT
v_call: TRBV6-5
clone_size: NA
j_call: TRBJ1-1
d_call: TRBD1

cdr3_aa: CASRARGANTEAFF
cdr3_nt: TGTGCCAGCCGTGCCCGGGGGGCGAACACTGAAGCTTTCTTT
v_call: TRBV5-6
clone_size: NA
j_call: TRBJ1-1
d_call: NA

cdr3_aa: CASSVAELSSGNTIYF
cdr3_nt: TGTGCCAGCAGTGTGGCAGAACTAAGCTCTGGAAACACCATATATTTT
v_call: TRBV6-1
clone_size: NA
j_call: TRBJ1-3
d_call: NA

cdr3_aa: CASSLAGLRQGDTGELFF
cdr3_nt: TGTGCCAGCAGCTTAGCCGGCTTACGCCAGGGCGACACCGGGGAGCTGTTTTTT
v_call: TRBV13
clone_size: NA
j_call: TRBJ2-2
d_call: NA

cdr3_aa: CASSLGTSASYEQYF
cdr3_nt: TGTGCCAGCAGCTTGGGGACTAGCGCATCCTACGAGCAGTACTTC
v_call: TRBV5-6
clone_size: NA
j_call: TRBJ2-7
d_call: TRBD2

cdr3_aa: CASSPEEGVVYGYTF
cdr3_nt: TGCGCCAGCAGCCCTGAAGAGGGGGTGGTCTATGGCTACACCTTC
v_call: TRBV4-1
clone_size: NA
j_call: TRBJ1-2
d_call: NA

cdr3_aa: CASSFSGRATEAFF
cdr3_nt: TGTGCCAGCAGTTTTAGTGGCAGGGCTACTGAAGCTTTCTTT
v_call: TRBV27
clone_size: NA
j_call: TRBJ1-1
d_call: NA

cdr3_aa: CASSLTSTTGRRTEAFF
cdr3_nt: TGTGCCAGCAGTTTAACCTCGACGACAGGGCGGAGGACTGAAGCTTTCTTT
v_call: TRBV27
clone_size: NA
j_call: TRBJ1-1
d_call: TRBD1

cdr3_aa: CASSPGGPTKNIQYF
cdr3_nt: TGTGCCAGCAGCCCGGGAGGGCCCACCAAAAACATTCAGTACTTC
v_call: TRBV28
clone_size: NA
j_call: TRBJ2-4
d_call: TRBD2

cdr3_aa: CASSVPRAQGGTQYF
cdr3_nt: TGTGCCAGCAGTGTTCCAAGGGCCCAAGGGGGGACCCAGTACTTC
v_call: TRBV2
clone_size: NA
j_call: TRBJ2-5
d_call: NA

cdr3_aa: CASSPGQGAEPLHF
cdr3_nt: TGTGCCAGCAGCCCCGGACAGGGAGCAGAACCCCTCCACTTT
v_call: TRBV7-9
clone_size: few
j_call: TRBJ1-6
d_call: TRBD1

cdr3_aa: CASSLISSAGGPNNEQFF
cdr3_nt: TGTGCCAGCAGTTTAATCTCTTCAGCGGGAGGGCCAAACAATGAGCAGTTCTTC
v_call: TRBV27
clone_size: few
j_call: TRBJ2-1
d_call: TRBD2

cdr3_aa: CASTPGPGAYSGANVLTF
cdr3_nt: TGTGCCAGTACCCCGGGGCCAGGGGCCTACTCTGGGGCCAACGTCCTGACTTTC
v_call: TRBV19
clone_size: NA
j_call: TRBJ2-6
d_call: NA

cdr3_aa: CASSPFRDQETQYF
cdr3_nt: TGTGCCAGCTCACCATTTCGGGACCAAGAGACCCAGTACTTC
v_call: TRBV18
clone_size: NA
j_call: TRBJ2-5
d_call: NA

cdr3_aa: CASSLDPQETQYF
cdr3_nt: TGTGCCAGCAGCTTAGATCCCCAAGAGACCCAGTACTTC
v_call: TRBV11-1
clone_size: NA
j_call: TRBJ2-5
d_call: NA

cdr3_aa: CASSETGNGNQPQHF
cdr3_nt: TGTGCCAGCAGTGAAACAGGGAATGGCAATCAGCCCCAGCATTTT
v_call: TRBV6-1
clone_size: NA
j_call: TRBJ1-5
d_call: NA

cdr3_aa: CASRLPRGDTEAFF
cdr3_nt: TGTGCCAGCAGGTTACCCCGGGGAGACACTGAAGCTTTCTTT
v_call: TRBV21-1
clone_size: NA
j_call: TRBJ1-1
d_call: NA

cdr3_aa: CAWSPRDLIWSEQYF
cdr3_nt: TGTGCCTGGAGTCCCCGGGACCTCATATGGTCAGAGCAGTACTTC
v_call: TRBV30
clone_size: NA
j_call: TRBJ2-7
d_call: NA

cdr3_aa: CASSSLGQGKNYEQYF
cdr3_nt: TGTGCCAGCAGCTCACTCGGACAGGGGAAAAACTACGAGCAGTACTTC
v_call: TRBV7-2
clone_size: NA
j_call: TRBJ2-7
d_call: TRBD1

cdr3_aa: CASSRSGAGGLGTDTQYF
cdr3_nt: TGTGCCAGCAGCCGTTCAGGCGCGGGTGGCCTGGGCACAGATACGCAGTATTTT
v_call: TRBV14
clone_size: NA
j_call: TRBJ2-3
d_call: NA

cdr3_aa: CASSLEGDLSPLHF
cdr3_nt: TGTGCCAGCAGCCTAGAGGGGGACCTGTCACCCCTCCACTTT
v_call: TRBV7-9
clone_size: NA
j_call: TRBJ1-6
d_call: NA

cdr3_aa: CASSFRLWDNSPLHF
cdr3_nt: TGTGCCAGCAGTTTTCGCCTTTGGGATAATTCACCCCTCCACTTT
v_call: TRBV27
clone_size: NA
j_call: TRBJ1-6
d_call: NA

cdr3_aa: CASSTPRRQTSGYTF
cdr3_nt: TGTGCCAGCAGCACCCCGAGGCGGCAAACCAGTGGCTACACCTTC
v_call: TRBV5-6
clone_size: once
j_call: TRBJ1-2
d_call: NA

cdr3_aa: CASSPDLDNYGYTF
cdr3_nt: TGTGCCAGCAGTCCCGATCTGGATAACTATGGCTACACCTTC
v_call: TRBV7-9
clone_size: NA
j_call: TRBJ1-2
d_call: NA

cdr3_aa: CASIQGGAYYEQYF
cdr3_nt: TGTGCCAGCATCCAGGGGGGCGCCTACTACGAGCAGTACTTC
v_call: TRBV7-9
clone_size: once
j_call: TRBJ2-7
d_call: NA

cdr3_aa: CASSSRVANSPLHF
cdr3_nt: TGTGCCAGCAGCTCCCGGGTGGCAAATTCACCCCTCCACTTT
v_call: TRBV28
clone_size: few
j_call: TRBJ1-6
d_call: NA

cdr3_aa: CASSLELGAGGYTF
cdr3_nt: TGCGCCAGCAGCTTGGAATTGGGGGCCGGAGGCTACACCTTC
v_call: TRBV5-1
clone_size: NA
j_call: TRBJ1-2
d_call: NA

cdr3_aa: CASSLGGGVNTEAFF
cdr3_nt: TGCGCCAGCAGCTTGGGGGGCGGAGTGAACACTGAAGCTTTCTTT
v_call: TRBV5-1
clone_size: few
j_call: TRBJ1-1
d_call: NA

cdr3_aa: CASSRVWDTEAFF
cdr3_nt: TGTGCCAGCAGTAGGGTTTGGGACACTGAAGCTTTCTTT
v_call: TRBV6-1
clone_size: few
j_call: TRBJ1-1
d_call: NA

cdr3_aa: CASSLQGISGNTIYF
cdr3_nt: TGTGCCAGCAGCTTACAGGGTATCTCTGGAAACACCATATATTTT
v_call: TRBV11-2
clone_size: once
j_call: TRBJ1-3
d_call: NA

cdr3_aa: CASEFGVYTEAFF
cdr3_nt: TGTGCTAGTGAATTCGGAGTTTACACTGAAGCTTTCTTT
v_call: TRBV12-5
clone_size: NA
j_call: TRBJ1-1
d_call: NA

cdr3_aa: CASSNLGQGEAFF
cdr3_nt: TGTGCCAGCAGCAATTTGGGGCAGGGTGAAGCTTTCTTT
v_call: TRBV7-3
clone_size: NA
j_call: TRBJ1-1
d_call: NA

cdr3_aa: CASSLNGGKGSNTEAFF
cdr3_nt: TGCGCCAGCAGCTTGAACGGGGGTAAGGGGTCGAACACTGAAGCTTTCTTT
v_call: TRBV5-1
clone_size: NA
j_call: TRBJ1-1
d_call: NA

cdr3_aa: CASSQLLRWGESNEQFF
cdr3_nt: TGTGCCAGCAGCCAACTCCTAAGGTGGGGGGAGTCCAATGAGCAGTTCTTC
v_call: TRBV14
clone_size: NA
j_call: TRBJ2-1
d_call: NA

cdr3_aa: CASSYSPGTGTKGLFF
cdr3_nt: TGTGCCAGCAGTTACTCCCCCGGGACAGGGACTAAGGGACTGTTTTTT
v_call: TRBV6-6
clone_size: NA
j_call: TRBJ1-4
d_call: TRBD1